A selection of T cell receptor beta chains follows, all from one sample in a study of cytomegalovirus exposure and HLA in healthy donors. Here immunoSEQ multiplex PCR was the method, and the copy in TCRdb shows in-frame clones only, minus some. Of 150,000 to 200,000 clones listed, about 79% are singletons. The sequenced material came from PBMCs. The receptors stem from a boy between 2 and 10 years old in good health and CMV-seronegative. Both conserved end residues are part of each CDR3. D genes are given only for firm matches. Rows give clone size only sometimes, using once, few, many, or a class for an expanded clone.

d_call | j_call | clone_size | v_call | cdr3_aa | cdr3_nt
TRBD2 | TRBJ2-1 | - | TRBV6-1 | CASTRSSGIYNEQFF | TGTGCCAGCACTCGCTCTAGCGGTATATACAATGAGCAGTTCTTC
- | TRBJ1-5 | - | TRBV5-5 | CASSRGNQPQHF | TGTGCCAGCAGCCGGGGTAATCAGCCCCAGCATTTT
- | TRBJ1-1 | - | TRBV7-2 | CASSPLWQVSMNTEAFF | -
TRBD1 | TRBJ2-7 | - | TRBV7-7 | CASSPGTGGLGEQYF | TGTGCTAGCAGCCCGGGGACAGGGGGATTGGGGGAGCAGTACTTC
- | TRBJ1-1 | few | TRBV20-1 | CSAATMGKAFF | TGCAGTGCTGCGACAATGGGTAAAGCTTTCTTT
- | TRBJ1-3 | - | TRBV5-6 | CASSYPPGGSISGNTIYF | TGTGCCAGCAGCTATCCCCCTGGAGGGTCGATCTCTGGAAACACCATATATTTT
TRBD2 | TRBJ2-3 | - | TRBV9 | CASSGLAYTDTQYF | TGTGCCAGCAGCGGACTAGCGTACACAGATACGCAGTATTTT
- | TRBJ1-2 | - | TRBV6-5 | CASGGPGRNYGYTF | TGTGCCAGCGGCGGCCCAGGGCGTAACTATGGCTACACCTTC
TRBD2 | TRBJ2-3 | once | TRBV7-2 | CASSSRRAGGADTQYF | TGTGCCAGCAGCTCCCGCCGGGCGGGGGGGGCAGATACGCAGTATTTT
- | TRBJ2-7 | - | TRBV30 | CAWSVTQSYEQYF | TGTGCCTGGAGTGTAACACAGAGCTACGAGCAGTACTTC
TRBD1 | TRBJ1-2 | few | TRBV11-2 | CASSSPSIQGARGYTF | TGTGCCAGCAGCTCCCCTTCAATACAGGGGGCGAGGGGCTACACCTTC
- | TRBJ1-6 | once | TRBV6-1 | CASRAPKTYSPLHF | TGTGCCAGCAGAGCCCCTAAAACCTATTCACCCCTCCACTTT
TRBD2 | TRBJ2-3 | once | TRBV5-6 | CASSIPGERGALTDTQYF | TGTGCCAGCAGCATCCCGGGGGAGCGGGGGGCCCTCACAGATACGCAGTATTTT
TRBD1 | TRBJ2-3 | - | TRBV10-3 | CAITDRAGTDTQYF | TGTGCCATCACCGACAGGGCCGGCACAGATACGCAGTATTTT
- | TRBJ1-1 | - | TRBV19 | CASSTRDRFGVFRTEAFF | TGTGCCAGTAGTACAAGAGACAGGTTTGGAGTTTTTCGCACTGAAGCTTTCTTT
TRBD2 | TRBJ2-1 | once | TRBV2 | CASSVGDYLSYEQFF | TGTGCCAGCAGTGTAGGGGACTACCTCTCCTACGAGCAGTTCTTC
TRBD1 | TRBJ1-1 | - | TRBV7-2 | CASSPLETGGDMAFF | TGTGCCAGCAGCCCACTTGAGACAGGGGGCGATATGGCTTTCTTT
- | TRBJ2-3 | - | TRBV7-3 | CASSSGGGGARFVHTDTQYF | TGTGCCAGCAGCTCGGGAGGAGGGGGGGCTCGATTCGTGCACACAGATACGCAGTATTTT
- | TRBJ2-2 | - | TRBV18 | CASSPFVAENTGELFF | TGTGCCAGCTCACCATTTGTGGCAGAGAACACCGGGGAGCTGTTTTTT
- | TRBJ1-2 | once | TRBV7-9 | CASSLGREGRDYGYTF | TGTGCCAGCAGCTTAGGGAGAGAGGGTCGGGACTATGGCTACACCTTC
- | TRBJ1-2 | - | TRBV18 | CASSPDKLYGYTF | TGTGCCAGCTCACCAGACAAGTTATATGGCTACACCTTC
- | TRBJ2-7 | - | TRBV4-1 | CASSQDGDSYYEQYF | TGCGCCAGCAGCCAAGATGGAGACAGCTACTACGAGCAGTACTTC
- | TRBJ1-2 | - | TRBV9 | CASSVWGRYSYGYTF | TGTGCCAGCAGCGTCTGGGGGCGGTACAGCTATGGCTACACCTTC
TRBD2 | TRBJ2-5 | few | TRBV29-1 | CSVEYLAGGPGETQYF | TGCAGCGTTGAGTATCTAGCGGGGGGGCCCGGGGAGACCCAGTACTTC
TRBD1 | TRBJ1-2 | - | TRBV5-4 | CASSLVGTGIYGYTF | TGTGCCAGCAGCTTGGTAGGGACAGGGATCTATGGCTACACCTTC
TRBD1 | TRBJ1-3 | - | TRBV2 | CASTRGRVSGNTIYF | TGTGCCAGCACCAGGGGGCGAGTATCGGGAAACACCATATATTTT
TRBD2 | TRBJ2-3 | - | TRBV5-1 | CASSLAGGGNTDTQYF | TGCGCCAGCAGCTTGGCCGGCGGGGGGAACACAGATACGCAGTATTTT
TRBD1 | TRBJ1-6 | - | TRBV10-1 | CASSESRGLSPLHF | TGCGCCAGCAGTGAGTCCAGGGGGCTTTCACCCCTCCACTTT
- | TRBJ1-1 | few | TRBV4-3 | CASSQAYGGITEAFF | TGCGCCAGCAGCCAAGCTTACGGGGGGATCACTGAAGCTTTCTTT
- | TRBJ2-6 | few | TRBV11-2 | CASSSGGSGANVLTF | TGTGCCAGCAGCTCCGGGGGCTCTGGGGCCAACGTCCTGACTTTC
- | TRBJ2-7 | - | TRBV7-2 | CASSPRAPYEQYF | TGTGCCAGCAGCCCCCGAGCCCCCTACGAGCAGTACTTC
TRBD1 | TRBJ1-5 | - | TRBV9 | CASSVSDRGGQPQHF | TGTGCCAGCAGCGTCTCCGACAGGGGAGGACAGCCCCAGCATTTT
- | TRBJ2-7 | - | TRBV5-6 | CASSLEWGASGEYEQYF | TGTGCCAGCAGCTTGGAATGGGGAGCGAGTGGGGAATACGAGCAGTACTTC
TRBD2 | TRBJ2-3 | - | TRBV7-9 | CASSLRHSVSGGATDTQYF | TGTGCCAGCAGCTTAAGGCACAGTGTTAGCGGGGGGGCCACAGATACGCAGTATTTT
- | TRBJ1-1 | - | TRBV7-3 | CASREQAHTEAFF | TGTGCCAGCAGGGAACAGGCCCACACTGAAGCTTTCTTT
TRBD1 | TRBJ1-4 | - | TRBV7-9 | CASSFLGQGLGEKLFF | TGTGCCAGCAGCTTCTTGGGACAGGGTTTGGGTGAAAAACTGTTTTTT
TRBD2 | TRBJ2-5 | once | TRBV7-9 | CASSLGRGLAGSGETQYF | TGTGCCAGCAGCTTGGGCAGGGGACTAGCGGGGTCGGGTGAGACCCAGTACTTC
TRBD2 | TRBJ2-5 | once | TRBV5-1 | CASSLSTGLGETQYF | TGCGCCAGCAGCTTGTCGACGGGACTAGGAGAGACCCAGTACTTC
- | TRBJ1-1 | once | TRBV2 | CASSPMGHPNTEAFF | TGTGCCAGCAGCCCAATGGGACATCCGAACACTGAAGCTTTCTTT
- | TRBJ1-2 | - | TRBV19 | CASSPPGTSLGYTF | TGTGCCAGTAGTCCCCCCGGGACTTCACTCGGCTACACCTTC
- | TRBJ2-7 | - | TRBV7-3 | CASSHRDSSYEQYF | TGTGCCAGCAGCCACAGGGATAGCTCCTACGAGCAGTACTTC
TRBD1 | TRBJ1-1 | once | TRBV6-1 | CASSGWTGTEAFF | TGTGCCAGCAGTGGATGGACAGGCACTGAAGCTTTCTTT
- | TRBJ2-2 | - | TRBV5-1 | CASRRETGELFF | TGCGCCAGCAGACGAGAAACCGGGGAGCTGTTTTTT
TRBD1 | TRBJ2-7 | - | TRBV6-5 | CASRRDSYYEQYF | TGTGCCAGCAGGAGGGACAGCTACTACGAGCAGTACTTC
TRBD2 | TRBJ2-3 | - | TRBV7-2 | CASSPNSSGGFPGTQYF | TGTGCCAGCAGCCCAAACTCTAGCGGGGGGTTCCCTGGTACGCAGTATTTT
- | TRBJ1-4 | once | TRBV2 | CASSDDRGGHEKLFF | TGTGCCAGCAGTGACGACCGGGGGGGTCATGAAAAACTGTTTTTT
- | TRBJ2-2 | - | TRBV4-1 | CASSQIGGAGELFF | TGCGCCAGCAGCCAAATAGGGGGTGCCGGGGAGCTGTTTTTT
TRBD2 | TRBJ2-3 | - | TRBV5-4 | CASSGALRGGGPDTQYF | TGTGCCAGCAGCGGGGCGTTAAGAGGCGGGGGGCCAGATACGCAGTATTTT
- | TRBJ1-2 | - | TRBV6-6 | CASSPGVLGTLYGYTF | TGTGCCAGCAGCCCCGGGGTCCTAGGAACCCTCTATGGCTACACCTTC
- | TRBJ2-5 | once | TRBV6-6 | CATTGWETQYF | TGTGCCACCACAGGATGGGAGACCCAGTACTTC
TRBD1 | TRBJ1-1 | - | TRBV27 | CASSLFPPGQGGSNTEAFF | TGTGCCAGCAGTTTATTTCCCCCGGGACAGGGAGGCTCGAACACTGAAGCTTTCTTT